This TCR beta chain was recovered during a study of cytomegalovirus exposure and HLA in healthy donors. Points from the study as a whole: Excluded: some indistinguishable V segments such as TRBV6-2 and TRBV6-3.

Notes on this clone: Its antigen is not known.

Amplification used 60 Vbeta primers and 13 Jbeta primers. Profiling relied on immunoSEQ multiplex PCR, and the TCRdb table lists in-frame clones only, not all of them. The repertoire holds roughly 86,000 clones, about 79% seen once, with about 6% in the top ten. V was clipped by 4 bases and J by 3 bases; unmatched bases: 6. This CDR3 comprises 16 residues. Germline V lookup: CDR1 MNHEY, CDR2 SVGAGI. The sample comprised PBMCs. The TCR was taken from a female donor in good health and CMV-seronegative. The J gene is TRBJ1-2, the V gene TRBV6-5, with 12 bases matching TRBD1. The CDR3 spells CASSLGQGAVHYGYTF. The CDR3 DNA follows: TGTGCCAGCAGTTTGGGACAGGGGGCGGTACACTATGGCTACACCTTC.